A selection of T cell receptor beta chains follows, all from one sample in a study of T cells after yellow fever vaccination. TCRdb re-derived calls from the 5' RACE reads in MiXCR, one entry per CDR3 protein. The sample holds 95,000 to 100,000 distinct CDR3 sequences, roughly 5.2% seen once. Sample: CD8+ T cells sorted from PBMCs, taken 10 days after the yellow fever booster vaccination. The source is a man younger than 30 who received the YFV17D yellow fever vaccine. Each CDR3 is given without its conserved first and last residue. The D gene is left open where the match is weak.

>.|TRBV2|TRBJ2-1
ASSQGTGPSDEQF
>.|TRBV6-2/TRBV6-3|TRBJ2-1
ASSGLARDEQF
>.|TRBV4-1|TRBJ2-7
ASSQDDPGPRN
>TRBD1|TRBV20-1|TRBJ1-1
SAAPPDRPDWGEAF
>TRBD2|TRBV4-3|TRBJ2-3
ASSQDGTSGGTDTQY
>.|TRBV7-9|TRBJ2-5
ASSYFPPGQSRETQY
>.|TRBV15|TRBJ2-1
ATSRTSSGASGNEQF
>.|TRBV29-1|TRBJ2-2
SGVKGTGELF
>.|TRBV11-2|TRBJ2-3
ASSSDSRLPDTQY
>.|TRBV3-1|TRBJ2-1
ASSQGGYNEQF
>.|TRBV4-1|TRBJ2-2
ASRGELVGTGELF
>.|TRBV25-1|TRBJ2-5
ASSENWETQY
>.|TRBV4-1|TRBJ1-5
ASSQDYRSNQPQH
>.|TRBV29-1|TRBJ1-2
SVREGSNYGYT
>.|TRBV4-1|TRBJ1-2
ASSRTWTDVYGYT
>TRBD2|TRBV6-2/TRBV6-3|TRBJ2-1
ASSYTTSGGVSNNEQF
>.|TRBV4-1|TRBJ1-4
ASSQAATNEKLF
>.|TRBV9|TRBJ1-2
ASSVGYRAFDYGYT
>.|TRBV7-2|TRBJ2-5
ASGTGPGETQY
>TRBD2|TRBV7-7|TRBJ2-5
ASTPGLAVQETQY
>.|TRBV12-3/TRBV12-4|TRBJ2-5
ASSLGSPWGETQY
>.|TRBV12-3/TRBV12-4|TRBJ2-3
ASSLTGAGTDTQY
>TRBD1|TRBV4-1|TRBJ2-7
ASSPIRQGNHEQY
>TRBD1|TRBV4-3|TRBJ2-1
ASSQEGQGWDEQF
>.|TRBV11-2|TRBJ2-7
ASSFTGSNEQY
>.|TRBV29-1|TRBJ2-5
SVEDPRGRLTQY
>TRBD2|TRBV3-1|TRBJ2-5
ASSQVRDYQETQY
>.|TRBV9|TRBJ2-3
ASSVGGGARDTQY
>TRBD2|TRBV6-2/TRBV6-3|TRBJ2-3
ASSEGPGGTDTQY